The 13 T cell receptor beta chains below all came from one sample that was sequenced in a study of Ad26.COV2.S vaccination and SARS-CoV-2 variants. TCRdb's copy holds only in-frame clones and misses some; the assay was immunoSEQ multiplex PCR. This table holds some 290,000 clones, around 84% found once. The treatment is: 15 to 20 received Ad26.COV2.S at low or high dose, single or two shots; roughly five received placebo; per-sample allocation not given. The investigators took samples on day 63 after the first vaccine or placebo injection. The sample here was peripheral blood, taken in a trial of Ad26.COV2.S vaccine versus placebo. These TCRs come from a person between 18 and 60 years old who received the Ad26.COV2.S COVID-19 vaccine or a placebo.

This chain links TRBV3-1 (or the pseudogene TRBV3-2) with TRBJ2-5; D gene unclear. Germline lookup yields CDR1 LGHDT and CDR2 YNNKEL (reference sequence). This CDR3 has 11 residues. The V end lost 4 bases, the J end lost 5 bases, and 5 bases lay between the germline ends. As DNA, the CDR3 is TGTGCCAGCAGCCCTGGGGAGACCCAGTACTTC. It is translated as CASSPGETQYF.

DNA for the CDR3: TGTGCCAGCACCACCAGGGGAACTGGAAACACCATATATTTT. It is translated as CASTTRGTGNTIYF. This chain joins TRBV6-5 and TRBJ1-3; the D gene is possibly TRBD1 (6 bases). Germline CDR1 MNHEY, CDR2 SVGAGI. CDR3 length: 14 residues. The ends were cut back, 7 bases at V and 2 bases at J, with 12 bases in the middle.

Comment on this clone: Other DNA sequences in this specimen translate into the identical CDR3. The CDR3 DNA reads as TGCGCCAGCAGCTCGGGACAGGGAAATGAAAAACTGTTTTTT. Its translation: CASSSGQGNEKLFF. The chain is built from TRBV5-1 and TRBJ1-4; 9 nucleotides line up with TRBD1. This CDR3 comprises 14 residues. Germline trimming cut 3 bases from V and 5 bases from J; bases unmatched to any gene: 2. CDR1 and CDR2 (germline): SGHRS, YFSETQ. Based on the CDR3 plus reference TRBV5-1 and TRBJ1-4, the full variable domain is KAGVTQTPRYLIKTRGQQVTLSCSPISGHRSVSWYQQTPGQGLQFLFEYFSETQRNKGNFPGRFSGRQFSNSRSEMNVSTLELGDSALYLCASSSGQGNEKLFFGSGTQLSVL.

The chain has TRBV4-1 and TRBJ1-3; no definite D call. V dropped 3 bases and J dropped 5 bases, with 14 bases sitting between them. The germline CDR1 and CDR2 sequences are MGHRA and YSYEKL. This CDR3 has 15 residues. The CDR3 DNA reads as TGCGCCAGCAGCCAGCTATCCTTGGCTCGAAACACCATATATTTT. Translating gives CASSQLSLARNTIYF.

The V and J genes are TRBV19 and TRBJ1-2, with D uncertain. Germline-derived CDR1 and CDR2 are LNHDA and SQIVND (reference sequence). The CDR3 runs 13 residues. V gave up 3 bases and J gave up 3 bases, with 8 bases separating them. CDR3 DNA sequence: TGTGCCAGTAGTATCCGAGTGGACTATGGCTACACCTTC. Translated: CASSIRVDYGYTF.

This rearrangement joins TRBV6-5 to TRBJ2-5; no firm D call. V gave up 2 bases and J gave up 2 bases, with 6 bases separating them. Germline CDR1 is MNHEY and CDR2 is SVGAGI. The CDR3 covers 13 residues. CDR3 region: CASSYKTQETQYF. DNA for the CDR3: TGTGCCAGCAGTTACAAGACTCAAGAGACCCAGTACTTC.

This clone is a singleton in its sample. This sample also contains other DNA sequences that code for the same CDR3. The chain couples TRBV30 to TRBJ1-5; the D gene is possibly TRBD1 (6 bases). Germline CDR1 GTSNPN, CDR2 SVGIG (reference sequence). The CDR3 consists of 15 residues. Deletions cut 0 bases from V and 1 base from J, with 10 bases between. The CDR3 loop is CAWSVRGGSNQPQHF. Here the CDR3 DNA reads TGTGCCTGGAGTGTAAGGGGGGGGAGCAATCAGCCCCAGCATTTT.

J is TRBJ2-2 and V is TRBV7-2; tentative D call: TRBD1 (6 bases). The germline V and J ends were trimmed by 2 bases and 6 bases, with 10 bases remaining between them. The CDR3 has 14 residues. Germline values: CDR1 SGHTA, CDR2 FQGNSA. The CDR3 DNA reads TGTGCCAGCAGCTTATTAGGGGGATCCGGGGAGCTGTTTTTT. It encodes CASSLLGGSGELFF.

The count of this clone is one. V and J are TRBV3-1 (or the pseudogene TRBV3-2) and TRBJ2-3; possibly TRBD1 for D (5 bases). Germline-derived CDR1 and CDR2 are LGHDT and YNNKEL (reference sequence). There are 14 residues in the CDR3. The ends were cut back, 4 bases at V and 2 bases at J, with 10 bases in the middle. CDR3 sequence reads: CASSLLGDTDTQYF. The DNA of the CDR3 is TGTGCCAGCAGCCTTCTAGGGGACACAGATACGCAGTATTTT.

A few counts support this clone. V usage is TRBV6-4 and J usage is TRBJ1-5; no definite D call. CDR1 MRHNA and CDR2 SNTAGT come from the germline V gene. This CDR3 is 13 amino acids long. Trimming removed 3 bases from V and 3 bases from J, with 6 bases in between. This CDR3 reads CASSEGDNQPQHF. The DNA for the CDR3 is TGTGCCAGCAGTGAGGGTGACAATCAGCCCCAGCATTTT.

The rearrangement uses TRBV15 and TRBJ2-5, with TRBD1 matching 8 bases. Trimming cost V 1 base and J 3 bases; bases outside gene matches: 7. In germline, CDR1 is LNHNV, CDR2 YYDKDF (reference sequence). The CDR3 consists of 16 residues. The DNA for the CDR3 is TGTGCCACCAGCAGAGTACTAGGACAGGGAGAAGAGACCCAGTACTTC. As protein: CATSRVLGQGEETQYF.

The chain has TRBV3-1 (or the pseudogene TRBV3-2) and TRBJ1-1; 7 positions agree with TRBD1. The V gene end was trimmed by 5 bases and the J gene end by 10 bases; junction bases not matched to a gene: 10. Germline CDR1 reads LGHDT; CDR2 reads YNNKEL (reference sequence). There are 13 residues in the CDR3. DNA for the CDR3: TGTGCCAGCAGCAACAGGGGCGAACGGGGAGCTTTCTTT. This encodes CASSNRGERGAFF.

This clone appeared once. J is TRBJ2-7 and V is TRBV3-1 (or the pseudogene TRBV3-2); D perhaps matches TRBD1 (6 bases). CDR1 is LGHDT, CDR2 YNNKEL, per germline (reference sequence). The ends were cut back, 4 bases at V and 0 bases at J, with 16 bases in the middle. There are 16 residues in the CDR3. In DNA, the CDR3 is TGTGCCAGCAGCCCAACCGGGACATTCCGCTCCTACGAGCAGTACTTC. Translated, it gives CASSPTGTFRSYEQYF.